This entry is about one T cell receptor beta chain. Its antigen remains unknown. UMIs and a universal primer site were added when TCR cDNA was made by 5'RACE template switching. TCRdb re-analysed the 5' RACE reads in MiXCR, keeping a single row per CDR3 protein. The table shows approximately 150,000 distinct CDR3 sequences, with approximately 9.9% occurring only once. The data stem from a study of T cells after yellow fever vaccination. The study, taken as a whole, reports: Post-booster repertoires contained most primary-vaccination clones again (about 95% CD4, roughly 90% CD8). CD4 and CD8 compartments shared a small share of clonotypes, likely from convergent recombination. When the response was secondary, it was weaker but reached its peak faster, day 5 versus 15.

Trimming cost V 5 bases and J 8 bases, with 12 bases left between them. This CDR3 is 12 amino acids long. The germline CDR1 and CDR2 sequences are MNHEY and SMNVEV (reference sequence). The genes are TRBV27 and TRBJ1-2; D not certain. The sequenced sample was CD8+ T cells sorted from PBMCs, obtained 45 days after the yellow fever booster vaccination. The receptor comes from a man aged 18-30 years who received the YFV17D yellow fever vaccine. The CDR3 sequence is CASSTAGVGYTF. CDR3 in DNA: TGTGCCAGCAGTACCGCCGGGGTCGGCTACACCTTC.